This T cell receptor (beta chain) comes out of a study of blood T cell repertoires in COVID-19. Study details: Samples came from the United States, Italy and Spain, spanning acute and convalescent COVID-19. PBMCs, B-cell-depleted T cells, or T cells provided the cDNA or gDNA that made up the material.

CDR3 length equals 17 residues. V was trimmed by 9 bases and J by 3 bases, leaving 20 bases between them. Germline V gene lookup returns CDR1 KGHDR and CDR2 SFDVKD. One Seattle source followed patients from active infection through their disease course. Authors' data handling: It was from reference gene primer amplification that nucleated cell counts were estimated. Profiled with immunoSEQ multiplex PCR; TCRdb holds only in-frame clones, not every one. For V, J and clone size, that table is used; D and trimming come from the DNA. The sample yields approximately 230,000 clones, around 89% seen once. What was sequenced was peripheral blood. The clonotype was recovered from a woman younger than 45 with COVID-19, enrolled during active disease. The chain carries TRBV24-1 and TRBJ2-6; the D gene is possibly TRBD2 (6 bases). The CDR3 DNA sequence: TGTGCCACCCCCTCGAGGGGATTGGGAGGTGGGGCCAACGTCCTGACTTTC. As protein: CATPSRGLGGGANVLTF.